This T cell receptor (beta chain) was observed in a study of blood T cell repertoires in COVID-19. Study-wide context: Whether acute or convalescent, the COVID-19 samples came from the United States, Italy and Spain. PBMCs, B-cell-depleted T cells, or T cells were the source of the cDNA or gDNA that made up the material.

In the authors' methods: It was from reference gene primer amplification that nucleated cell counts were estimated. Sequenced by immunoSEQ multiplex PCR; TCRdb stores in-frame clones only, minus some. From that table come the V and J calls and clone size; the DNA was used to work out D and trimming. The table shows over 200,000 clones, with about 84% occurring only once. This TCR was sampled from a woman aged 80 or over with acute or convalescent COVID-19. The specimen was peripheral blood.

As DNA, the CDR3 is TGTGCCAGCAGTTACTCGTCCGGGGGGTTTCAAGAGACCCAGTACTTC. It yields the protein CASSYSSGGFQETQYF. V gene TRBV6-2 or TRBV6-3 combines with J gene TRBJ2-5, with 7 positions matching TRBD2. V lost 0 bases to trimming and J lost 2 bases; unmatched junction nucleotides: 6. The CDR3 has 16 amino acids. Germline loops: CDR1 MNHEY, CDR2 SVGEGT.